This T cell receptor (beta chain) was sequenced for a study of OX40 agonist ivuxolimab in advanced cancers. Turning to the study itself: Ivuxolimab, an antibody acting as an agonist of OX40 (CD134), was used to treat patients.

This table comes from immunoSEQ multiplex PCR, and its TCRdb copy is limited to in-frame clones, with some not included. The sample has under 45,000 clones, about four fifths seen once. This CDR3 comprises 16 residues. V shed 0 bases, J shed 0 bases, and the junction held 3 bases outside the gene matches. Germline CDR1 ENHRY, CDR2 SYGVKD. The source was CD4+ or CD8+ T cells sorted from blood, collected in a trial of the OX40 agonist ivuxolimab. V is TRBV10-3 and J is TRBJ2-3, with TRBD1 matching 7 bases. The TCR sequence derives from an adult with an advanced solid tumor such as melanoma, head and neck, liver or kidney cancer. CDR3 amino acids: CAISESGRGSTDTQYF. CDR3 nucleotides: TGTGCCATCAGTGAGTCAGGCAGGGGGAGCACAGATACGCAGTATTTT.